There are many counts of the clone carrying this T cell receptor beta chain. The time point here: newly diagnosed GD, antithyroid drugs for less than 3 months. Isolated PBMC RNA provided the starting material for the TCR library. Patient provenance is recorded as an endocrinology department in Xi'an, China. The collection involved drawing 8.5 to 9 milliliters of peripheral blood into EDTA tubes. This sample stems from a study of regulatory T cells in long-lasting Graves disease. Turning to the study itself: Antithyroid drugs had been given to newly diagnosed Graves' patients for under 3 months.

Through Arm-PCR of CDR3 regions and iRepertoire HTBI primers, TCR beta libraries were built. Using its own MiXCR run on the multiplex PCR reads, TCRdb lists one record per CDR3 protein. The sample yields approximately 250,000 distinct CDR3 sequences, about 18% seen once. The sample here was peripheral blood mononuclear cells (PBMCs), taken at new diagnosis, from a patient treated with antithyroid drugs. This TCR was sampled from a female donor with Graves disease.

The CDR3 DNA reads TGTGCCAGCAGTCCCGGGACAGGGGGCCAAGAGACCCAGTACTTC. Its protein is CASSPGTGGQETQYF. The chain links TRBV6-1 to TRBJ2-5, with 11 bases that match TRBD1. The CDR3 totals 15 residues. The germline gives CDR1 MNHNS, CDR2 SASEGT. V was clipped by 5 bases and J by 1 base; unmatched bases: 3.